A single sample is the source of the 20 T cell receptor beta chains below, sequenced in a study of PD-1 blockade in classical Hodgkin lymphoma (dated by TCRdb to 2019 to 2021). This specimen's time point label, per the study, means: cycle 4 day 1 (C4D1), after less than seven weeks of nivolumab. Relapse after autologous stem cell transplantation had occurred in all trial patients, and cohorts A, B and C were distinguished by prior brentuximab vedotin exposure. CD8+ T cells were purified from thawed PBMCs by magnetic negative selection with a Miltenyi CD8+ T cell isolation kit. Libraries were made using the immunoSEQ multiplex PCR assay. As stored in TCRdb, this immuneACCESS dataset retains in-frame rearrangements with V and J assigned. A fraction of the clones does not appear; measured against another copy, unresolved V genes explain less than half of the discrepancy, and the remainder lacks a known reason. The sample yields some 10,000 clones; 80% to 90% were counted once. Around a third of the sample is in the top ten clones.

This material consisted of CD8+ T cells from blood, taken before the fourth cycle of nivolumab. These receptors were obtained from a human donor with classical Hodgkin lymphoma. The donor label of this sample is uncertain.

The CDR3: CASSWTGGMDEQYF. The CDR3 nucleotides read TGTGCCAGCAGCTGGACAGGGGGAATGGACGAGCAGTACTTC. The gene calls are TRBV11-1 and TRBJ2-7; 10 bases match TRBD1. The V gene's germline CDR1 is SGHAT and CDR2 FQDESV (reference sequence). The CDR3 loop spans 14 amino acids. The junction had 5 bases not matched to a gene; V was cut back by 4 bases and J by 5 bases.

This chain joins TRBV4-3 and TRBJ2-5; D remains ambiguous. The end of the DNA fits TRBJ2-7 better, so the J call may be wrong. Looked up from germline, CDR1 is LGHNA and CDR2 is YSLEER. This CDR3 region has 13 residues. In DNA, the CDR3 is TGCGCCAGCAGCCAAGGGATCGGCCTCGAGCAGTACTTC. The encoded protein is CASSQGIGLEQYF.

The chain employs TRBV11-2 and TRBJ1-2, with 11 positions matching TRBD1. The CDR3 spans 17 residues. Trimming removed 5 bases from V and 0 bases from J; junction bases left unmatched: 8. Germline V gene data show CDR1 as SGHAT and CDR2 as FQNNGV. The chain's CDR3 is CASSLGTGGLANYGYTF. The CDR3 nucleotides are TGTGCCAGCAGCCTCGGGACAGGGGGGTTAGCTAACTATGGCTACACCTTC.

This sequence joins TRBV28 and TRBJ1-4, with D maybe TRBD1 (6 bases). V was trimmed by 7 bases and J by 5 bases, leaving 20 bases between them. Germline V CDR1 and CDR2: MDHEN, SYDVKM. The CDR3 length is 16 residues. The CDR3 DNA sequence: TGTGCCAGCACCTCGCGGATCGGGGGCATAAATGAAAAACTGTTTTTT. It yields the protein CASTSRIGGINEKLFF.

This clone appeared once. The chain is built from TRBV19 and TRBJ1-1, with 7 nucleotides matching TRBD1. CDR3 size: 13 residues. Germline assignment: CDR1 LNHDA and CDR2 SQIVND (reference sequence). V was clipped by 3 bases and J by 12 bases; unmatched bases: 10. DNA for the CDR3: TGTGCCAGTAGTATTGTCCCCAGGGGGGAAACTTTCTTT. Translation: CASSIVPRGETFF.

The chain is built from TRBV29-1 and TRBJ2-7, with 11 bases lining up with TRBD2. From germline, CDR1 is SQVTM and CDR2 ANQGSEA. V was pared by 8 bases and J by 1 base, with 4 bases of the junction left unmatched. The CDR3 totals 13 residues. The CDR3 protein is CSIRLAGSYEQYF. The CDR3 DNA sequence: TGCAGCATTCGACTAGCGGGGTCCTACGAGCAGTACTTC.

The V gene is TRBV6-5, the J gene TRBJ2-5; perhaps TRBD1 as D (5 bases). The CDR3 runs to 14 residues. The ends were cut back, 0 bases at V and 2 bases at J, with 7 bases in the middle. Germline values: CDR1 MNHEY, CDR2 SVGAGI. In nucleotides, the CDR3 is TGTGCCAGCAGTTACTCGCAGGGTCAAGAGACCCAGTACTTC. It specifies CASSYSQGQETQYF.

The chain recombines TRBV2 with TRBJ2-4, with 12 bases identical to TRBD2. V gave up 2 bases and J gave up 2 bases; unmatched junction bases: 1. This CDR3 contains 16 residues. Germline lookup yields CDR1 SNHLY and CDR2 FYNNEI. The CDR3 protein is CASSELAGGSKNIQYF. The CDR3 region has the DNA TGTGCCAGCAGTGAACTAGCGGGAGGGTCCAAAAACATTCAGTACTTC.

This clone was seen a handful of times. This chain connects TRBV28 to TRBJ1-5, with a weak D call TRBD1 (6 bases). Germline V CDR1 and CDR2: MDHEN, SYDVKM. The CDR3 runs to 14 residues. V was trimmed by 5 bases and J by 2 bases, leaving 10 bases between them. As DNA, the CDR3 is TGTGCCAGCAGTCAGGGGTTGGGCAATCAGCCCCAGCATTTT. It specifies CASSQGLGNQPQHF.

This clone was counted once. This chain uses TRBV27 with TRBJ2-3, with TRBD1 matching over 8 bases. The CDR3 spans 16 residues. Unmatched junction bases numbered 8, after V lost 5 bases and J lost 1 base. From germline, CDR1 is MNHEY and CDR2 SMNVEV (reference sequence). The DNA for the CDR3 is TGTGCCAGCAGTGCCCCGACAGGGGTCGGCACAGATACGCAGTATTTT. It codes for CASSAPTGVGTDTQYF.

This chain links TRBV4-2 with TRBJ1-4, with 10 positions matching TRBD1. V lost 5 bases, J lost 6 bases, and 6 bases stayed unmatched. CDR1 is LGHNA, CDR2 YNFKEQ, per germline. The CDR3 runs 15 residues. CDR3 loop: CASSYRQGAYEKLFF. The CDR3 nucleotides read TGTGCCAGCAGCTACCGACAGGGGGCCTATGAAAAACTGTTTTTT.

V usage is TRBV13 and J usage is TRBJ1-5, with D uncertain. Trimming took off 5 bases at V and 2 bases at J, with 7 bases between the two ends. The CDR3 loop spans 13 amino acids. Germline V gene data show CDR1 as PRHDT and CDR2 as FYEKMQ (reference sequence). CDR3 loop: CASSREGNQPQHF. As DNA, the CDR3 is TGTGCCAGCAGCAGAGAAGGCAATCAGCCCCAGCATTTT.

CDR3 amino acids: CASSFVADTQYF. CDR3 in DNA: TGTGCCAGCAGTTTTGTCGCAGATACGCAGTATTTT. This chain joins TRBV28 and TRBJ2-3; D ambiguous. V shed 3 bases and J shed 4 bases, with 5 bases lying between them. There are 12 residues in the CDR3. CDR1 is MDHEN, CDR2 SYDVKM, per germline.

The chain has TRBV6-5 and TRBJ2-1, with TRBD2 identical over 10 bases. After removal of 5 bases from V and 9 bases from J, the junction contained 10 bases not matched to a gene. The CDR3 consists of 15 residues. CDR1 and CDR2 from the germline V gene are MNHEY and SVGAGI. This CDR3 reads CASSPSGRGQSEQFF. The CDR3 bases are TGTGCCAGCAGTCCCAGCGGGAGGGGGCAAAGTGAGCAGTTCTTC.

V is TRBV19 and J is TRBJ1-5, with TRBD1 as a possible D gene (5 bases). With 4 bases removed from V and 0 bases from J, the gap between germline ends came to 16 bases. The CDR3 is made up of 17 amino acids. Germline V gives CDR1 LNHDA, CDR2 SQIVND (reference sequence). DNA of the CDR3: TGTGCCAGTAGTACCTGGGGCGGGGAGTATAGCAATCAGCCCCAGCATTTT. As protein: CASSTWGGEYSNQPQHF.

This sequence joins TRBV7-2 and TRBJ2-7; D unclear. Trimming stripped 3 bases from V and 7 bases from J, with 10 bases between. Germline V CDR1 and CDR2: SGHTA, FQGNSA. CDR3 size: 12 residues. This chain's CDR3 is CASSLDSAEQYF. CDR3 DNA: TGTGCCAGCAGCTTGGATTCTGCAGAGCAGTACTTC.

The V gene is TRBV6-5, the J gene TRBJ2-5; D may be TRBD1 (6 bases). This CDR3 comprises 14 residues. CDR1 is MNHEY, CDR2 SVGAGI, per germline. V lost 2 bases and J 5 bases, leaving 12 bases between the germline ends. This chain's CDR3 is CASSYMGALETQYF. CDR3 bases: TGTGCCAGCAGTTACATGGGGGCATTGGAGACCCAGTACTTC.

The genes are TRBV19 and TRBJ1-5; no reliable D call. The CDR3 length is 14 residues. The V gene lost 7 bases and the J gene lost 0 bases, with 10 bases spanning the gap. The V gene's germline CDR1 is LNHDA and CDR2 SQIVND (reference sequence). The CDR3 protein is CASNLGPSNQPQHF. CDR3 nucleotides: TGTGCCAGTAATCTGGGCCCTAGCAATCAGCCCCAGCATTTT.

J is TRBJ2-7 and V is TRBV10-1; TRBD1 might be the D (6 bases). Germline values: CDR1 WNHNN, CDR2 SYGVQD (reference sequence). The CDR3 sequence is 16 residues long. With 3 bases removed from V and 3 bases from J, the gap between germline ends came to 18 bases. The DNA of the CDR3 is TGCGCCAGCAGTGACGGACAGCCGGCTTTGGGCTACGAGCAGTACTTC. Translation gives CASSDGQPALGYEQYF.

The sample holds a few counts of this clone. The gene calls are TRBV10-3 and TRBJ2-5; 7 bases agree with TRBD2. J lost 5 bases, V lost 1 base, and 4 bases had no gene match. Per the germline V gene, CDR1 is ENHRY and CDR2 is SYGVKD. There are 14 residues in the CDR3. CDR3 protein: CAISEWGSGETQYF. DNA for the CDR3: TGTGCCATCAGTGAGTGGGGTAGCGGGGAGACCCAGTACTTC.